These 17 T cell receptor beta chains came from one sample sequenced in a study of blood T cell repertoires in COVID-19. Profiling relied on immunoSEQ multiplex PCR, and the TCRdb table lists in-frame clones only, not all of them. The repertoire holds fewer than 600,000 clones, with approximately 88% as singletons. The sequencing input was PBMCs or T cells enriched from blood (not recorded which). The source of these receptors is a woman aged 35 to 49 who had recovered from COVID-19.

The CDR3 loop reads CASSYSIRDRGYNEQFF. The CDR3 coding sequence is TGTGCCAGCAGTTACTCGATCCGGGACAGGGGTTACAATGAGCAGTTCTTC. The chain has TRBV6-2 or TRBV6-3 and TRBJ2-1; 10 nucleotides agree with TRBD1. Germline V gives CDR1 MNHEY, CDR2 SVGEGT. This CDR3 is 17 amino acids long. The V and J ends lost 0 bases and 4 bases, in that order; junction bases with no gene match: 6.

This clone occurred once. The chain recombines TRBV5-6 with TRBJ1-5; TRBD1 is a possible D gene (6 bases). This CDR3 region has 14 residues. The germline CDR1 and CDR2 sequences are SGHDT and YYEEEE. Trimming shortened V by 1 base and J by 6 bases, and 11 bases separated the two germline ends. CDR3 region: CASSLYRAGQPQHF. In DNA, the CDR3 is TGTGCCAGCAGCTTGTACAGGGCGGGTCAGCCCCAGCATTTT.

The V and J genes are TRBV4-3 and TRBJ1-5; D call uncertain. The CDR3 loop spans 15 amino acids. The V and J ends lost 0 bases and 5 bases respectively, with 11 bases between them. Germline V gene lookup returns CDR1 LGHNA and CDR2 YSLEER. This CDR3 is CASSQEVWGDQPQHF. The DNA for the CDR3 is TGCGCCAGCAGCCAAGAAGTATGGGGAGATCAGCCCCAGCATTTT.

V and J are TRBV2 and TRBJ2-2; 7 bases agree with TRBD2. V shed 6 bases and J 5 bases; nucleotides not matched to a gene: 3. This CDR3 region has 13 residues. Germline values: CDR1 SNHLY, CDR2 FYNNEI. DNA for the CDR3: TGTGCCAGCAGGCTAGCGGAAACCGGGGAGCTGTTTTTT. Translating it yields CASRLAETGELFF.

V usage is TRBV24-1 and J usage is TRBJ2-1; 11 nucleotides line up with TRBD2. The V segment lost 4 bases and the J segment 4 bases; nucleotides outside the gene matches: 11. The germline V gene has CDR1 KGHDR and CDR2 SFDVKD. This CDR3 comprises 18 residues. CDR3 in DNA: TGTGCCACCAGTGACTCAACCGGGACTAGCGGACGATACAATGAGCAGTTCTTC. Translating it yields CATSDSTGTSGRYNEQFF.

This clone was detected a few times. V is TRBV19 and J is TRBJ1-2; the D gene is possibly TRBD1 (6 bases). The ends were cut back, 6 bases at V and 1 base at J, with 12 bases in the middle. CDR1 LNHDA and CDR2 SQIVND come from the germline V gene (reference sequence). The CDR3 has 14 residues. The CDR3 spells CASRMTGINYGYTF. The CDR3 DNA reads as TGTGCCAGTAGGATGACAGGCATTAACTATGGCTACACCTTC.

V and J are TRBV9 and TRBJ2-2; D possibly corresponds to TRBD1 (6 bases). CDR3 size: 15 residues. Trimming removed 3 bases at V and 5 bases at J, with 14 bases between. The germline CDR1 and CDR2 sequences are SGDLS and YYNGEE. The CDR3 DNA reads TGTGCCAGCAGCGCCTTACAGGGATCAACCGGGGAGCTGTTTTTT. Translating it yields CASSALQGSTGELFF.

A single count supports this clone. The V call is TRBV5-6, the J call TRBJ1-5; the D is unclear. The CDR3 is 12 residues long. The V end was cut by 1 base, the J end by 6 bases, with 5 bases between. CDR1 and CDR2 (germline): SGHDT, YYEEEE. Here the CDR3 DNA reads TGTGCCAGCAGCTTGTCGGGTCAGCCCCAGCATTTT. Its protein is CASSLSGQPQHF. The full variable domain, with the rest looked up from reference TRBV5-6 and TRBJ1-5, is DAGVTQSPTHLIKTRGQQVTLRCSPKSGHDTVSWYQQALGQGPQFIFQYYEEEERQRGNFPDRFSGHQFPNYSSELNVNALLLGDSALYLCASSLSGQPQHFGDGTRLSIL.

This chain joins TRBV6-2 or TRBV6-3 and TRBJ2-1, with D uncertain. CDR3 size: 12 residues. Per the germline V gene, CDR1 is MNHEY and CDR2 is SVGEGT. Trimming stripped 6 bases from V and 7 bases from J, with 10 bases between. The CDR3, as DNA: TGTGCCAGCAGCCGTGAGAGGAATGAGCAGTTCTTC. The encoded protein is CASSRERNEQFF.

The chain recombines TRBV6-5 with TRBJ2-7; D is unresolved. The CDR3 runs 12 residues. Germline assignment: CDR1 MNHEY and CDR2 SVGAGI. Between the trimmed V and J ends, which lost 4 bases and 0 bases, there was a span of 4 bases. The CDR3 nucleotides read TGTGCCAGCAGTTCCCTCTCCTACGAGCAGTACTTC. It encodes CASSSLSYEQYF.

As DNA, the CDR3 is TGCGCCAGCAGCCAAGACCGGGTGATGGGGCAAAACGCCGGGGAGCTGTTTTTT. Its translation: CASSQDRVMGQNAGELFF. V is TRBV4-3 and J is TRBJ2-2, with D perhaps matching TRBD1 (5 bases). The CDR3 runs 18 residues. Germline CDR1 and CDR2: LGHNA and YSLEER. V lost 0 bases to trimming and J lost 6 bases, with 20 bases between them.

This clone showed up just a few times. V and J are TRBV6-2 or TRBV6-3 and TRBJ2-7, with a tentative D call TRBD1 (6 bases). Trimming removed 1 base at V and 3 bases at J, with 13 bases between. CDR3 length equals 15 residues. Germline V gene data show CDR1 as MNHEY and CDR2 as SVGEGT. The CDR3 loop is CASSYYRDISYEQYF. In nucleotides, the CDR3 is TGTGCCAGCAGTTACTACCGGGACATCAGCTACGAGCAGTACTTC.

The gene calls are TRBV5-1 and TRBJ2-1, with 8 nucleotides matching TRBD2. V was clipped by 0 bases and J by 9 bases; unmatched bases: 11. The CDR3 length is 16 residues. CDR1 is SGHRS and CDR2 is YFSETQ in the germline V gene. CDR3 bases: TGCGCCAGCAGCTTGGCGCTGGGGGCGGGAGGCGGTGAGCAGTTCTTC. Translation: CASSLALGAGGGEQFF. Looking up the rest from reference TRBV5-1 and TRBJ2-1 gives the full variable domain: KAGVTQTPRYLIKTRGQQVTLSCSPISGHRSVSWYQQTPGQGLQFLFEYFSETQRNKGNFPGRFSGRQFSNSRSEMNVSTLELGDSALYLCASSLALGAGGGEQFFGPGTRLTVL.

This chain joins TRBV5-4 and TRBJ2-1, with TRBD2 identical over 11 bases. CDR1 and CDR2 from the germline V gene are SGHNT and YYREEE (reference sequence). CDR3 length equals 17 residues. The V segment lost 4 bases and the J segment 0 bases; nucleotides outside the gene matches: 6. The CDR3 reads CASSGGLAVSSYNEQFF. Here the CDR3 DNA reads TGTGCCAGCAGCGGGGGACTAGCGGTTAGCTCCTACAATGAGCAGTTCTTC.

The rearrangement links TRBV4-3 to TRBJ2-5, with unresolved D. V lost 0 bases, J lost 1 base, and 18 bases lay in between. The CDR3 loop spans 18 amino acids. Germline V gene data show CDR1 as LGHNA and CDR2 as YSLEER. The CDR3 loop is CASSQDNGPLEAQETQYF. The DNA of the CDR3 is TGCGCCAGCAGCCAAGATAATGGCCCACTCGAGGCCCAAGAGACCCAGTACTTC.

The chain joins TRBV5-1 to TRBJ2-7; 8 nucleotides match TRBD1. Germline V gene sequence: CDR1 SGHRS, CDR2 YFSETQ. The CDR3 is made up of 14 amino acids. The J segment lost 5 bases and the V segment lost 0 bases, leaving 4 bases of the junction unmatched. The CDR3, as DNA: TGCGCCAGCAGCTTGGTTACAGGGGGTAACGAGCAGTACTTC. It specifies CASSLVTGGNEQYF.

The V call is TRBV27, the J call TRBJ2-7; 8 positions agree with TRBD1. With V trimmed by 5 bases and J by 2 bases, 8 bases remained unmatched. The CDR3 totals 15 residues. Looked up from germline, CDR1 is MNHEY and CDR2 is SMNVEV (reference sequence). Here the CDR3 DNA reads TGTGCCAGCAGTCCTGACAGGGGATCAACCTACGAGCAGTACTTC. Translating it yields CASSPDRGSTYEQYF.